The entry below describes one T cell receptor beta chain. Its antigen target is currently unknown. No base quality values were provided; no much bigger clone lies one nucleotide off. V and J lose 1 base and 5 bases, and a span of 9 bases separates them. The CDR3 goes from the cysteine to the phenylalanine over 13 residues. The retained sequence is limited to the CDR3, 39 bases, with the frame set at the first base. CDR1 SQVTM and CDR2 ANQGSEA were looked up in the germline V gene. Patients with a history of autoimmune disease or receiving systemic immunosuppression were excluded from the trial. Peripheral blood for TCR sequencing was collected from all dose cohorts at baseline, on cycle 4 day 1, and on cycle 7 day 1. Samples came from an open-label, multicenter, first-in-human phase I dose-escalation trial of ivuxolimab. Adults with locally advanced or metastatic head and neck squamous cell, hepatocellular, melanoma or renal cell carcinoma were enrolled in the trial. Before TCR sequencing, CD4+ T cells and CD8+ T cells from peripheral blood were sorted into separate populations.

The data originate from a study of OX40 agonist ivuxolimab in advanced cancers. Regarding the complete study: The costimulatory receptor OX40 (CD134) was targeted by ivuxolimab, a fully human IgG2 agonistic monoclonal antibody. Partial responses were achieved by three dose-escalation patients, of whom one had hepatocellular carcinoma and two had cutaneous melanoma. Intravenous ivuxolimab was administered to patients every 2 weeks at six dose levels: 0.01, 0.1, 0.3, 1.5, 3 and 10 mg/kg. A male proportion of approximately 83% and a mean age of about 60 years, ranging from 23 to 79, were recorded for the dose-escalation cohort. Patients were allowed to have had prior anti-PD-1, anti-PD-L1 or anti-CTLA-4 therapy, and 40% of the dose-escalation patients had previously received checkpoint inhibitors. The paper reports the monotherapy dose-escalation portion (N of about 47 patients) of the phase I ivuxolimab trial. Of the approximately 53 patients in dose escalation, about 20 had hepatocellular carcinoma, around 15 had melanoma, 9 had renal cell carcinoma and 9 had head and neck cancer. The point of sequencing TCRbeta in the periphery was to test whether ivuxolimab changed TCR sequence diversity and drove clonal T-cell expansion.

Broad study findings and their caveats: Partial responders in the 0.1-3.0 mg/kg groups had among the lowest normalized peripheral clonal expansion, especially among CD8+ T cells. Which antigens the clonally expanded peripheral T cells were specific for was not determined. Low levels of normalized T-cell clonal expansion were also seen in some patients who did not respond. After ivuxolimab, more expanded clones were found on average in CD8+ T cells than in CD4+ T cells. At doses of 0.1 to 3.0 mg/kg, clonal expansion of both CD4+ and CD8+ blood T cells was observed from baseline to week 6.

For sequencing of the TCRbeta CDR3 region, genomic DNA was extracted from the sorted cells. TCRbeta CDR3 regions were sequenced using the immunoSEQ Assay. TCRdb limited this immuneACCESS table to in-frame rearrangements with V and J called. A share of clones is missing; checked studies link under half to unresolved V genes, and the rest is unexplained. This sample lists 9,000 to 13,000 clones; over 80% were detected once. The ten largest account for more than 12% of the sample. The source was CD4+ or CD8+ T cells sorted from blood, collected in a trial of the OX40 agonist ivuxolimab. This sequence was found in an adult with an advanced solid tumor such as melanoma, head and neck, liver or kidney cancer. Recombination linked TRBV29-1 to TRBJ2-1; tentative D gene TRBD2, with 5 bases matching. The nucleotide sequence reads as follows: TGCAGCGTTGAAGGACTAAACAACAATGAGCAGTTCTTC. The translation is CSVEGLNNNEQFF.